This T cell receptor beta chain was found in a study of OX40 agonist ivuxolimab in advanced cancers. Profiling relied on immunoSEQ multiplex PCR, and the TCRdb table lists in-frame clones only, not all of them. The sample lists tens of thousands of clones, approximately 88% occurring once. This TCR was sampled from an adult with an advanced solid tumor such as melanoma, head and neck, liver or kidney cancer. Material: CD4+ or CD8+ T cells sorted from blood, obtained in a trial of the OX40 agonist ivuxolimab.

CDR3 DNA: TGTGCCAGCAGTTTGCTAGGGACACCGACCAGTGGCTACACCTTC. It yields the protein CASSLLGTPTSGYTF. The rearrangement uses TRBV28 and TRBJ1-2; the D gene is possibly TRBD1 (6 bases). Germline CDR1 and CDR2: MDHEN and SYDVKM. CDR3 size: 15 residues. The V gene lost 3 bases and the J gene lost 7 bases, with 18 bases spanning the gap.